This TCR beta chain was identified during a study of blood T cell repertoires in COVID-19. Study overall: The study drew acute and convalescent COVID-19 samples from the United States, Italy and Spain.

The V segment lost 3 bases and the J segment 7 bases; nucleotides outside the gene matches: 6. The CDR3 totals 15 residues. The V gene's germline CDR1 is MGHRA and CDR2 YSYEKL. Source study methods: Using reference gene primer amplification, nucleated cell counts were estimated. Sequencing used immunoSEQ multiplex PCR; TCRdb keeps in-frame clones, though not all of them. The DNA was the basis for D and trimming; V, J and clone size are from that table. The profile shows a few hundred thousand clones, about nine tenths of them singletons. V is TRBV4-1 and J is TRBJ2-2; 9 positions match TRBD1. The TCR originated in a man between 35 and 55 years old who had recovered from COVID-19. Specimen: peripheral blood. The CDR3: CASSHGDRGDGELFF. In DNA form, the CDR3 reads TGCGCCAGCAGCCATGGAGACAGGGGGGACGGGGAGCTGTTTTTT.